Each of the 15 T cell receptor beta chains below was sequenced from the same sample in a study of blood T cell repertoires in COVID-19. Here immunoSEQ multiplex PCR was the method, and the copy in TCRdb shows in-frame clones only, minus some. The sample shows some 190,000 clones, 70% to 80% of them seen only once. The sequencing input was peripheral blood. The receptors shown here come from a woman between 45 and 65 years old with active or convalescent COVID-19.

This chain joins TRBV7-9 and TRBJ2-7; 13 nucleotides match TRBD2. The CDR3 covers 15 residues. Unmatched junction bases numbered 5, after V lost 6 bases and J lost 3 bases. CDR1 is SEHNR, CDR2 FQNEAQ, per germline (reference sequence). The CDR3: CASRRGTSGNYEQYF. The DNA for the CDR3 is TGTGCCAGCAGGCGAGGGACTAGCGGGAACTACGAGCAGTACTTC.

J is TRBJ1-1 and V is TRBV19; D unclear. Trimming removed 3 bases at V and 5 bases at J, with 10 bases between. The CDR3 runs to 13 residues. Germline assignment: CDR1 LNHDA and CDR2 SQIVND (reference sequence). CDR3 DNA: TGTGCCAGTAGTATGAGATCACAGACTGAAGCTTTCTTT. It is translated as CASSMRSQTEAFF. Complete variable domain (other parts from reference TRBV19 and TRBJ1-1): DGGITQSPKYLFRKEGQNVTLSCEQNLNHDAMYWYRQDPGQGLRLIYYSQIVNDFQKGDIAEGYSVSREKKESFPLTVTSAQKNPTAFYLCASSMRSQTEAFFGQGTRLTVV.

CDR3 bases: TGCGCCAGCAGCTTGGAGTGGGGCAGGGGGCGCGACTATGGCTACACCTTC. This gives the protein CASSLEWGRGRDYGYTF. The rearrangement links TRBV5-1 to TRBJ1-2, with 8 bases that match TRBD1. CDR3 size: 17 residues. The germline CDR1 and CDR2 sequences are SGHRS and YFSETQ. V trimming: 0 bases; J trimming: 3 bases; junction bases outside the gene matches: 10.

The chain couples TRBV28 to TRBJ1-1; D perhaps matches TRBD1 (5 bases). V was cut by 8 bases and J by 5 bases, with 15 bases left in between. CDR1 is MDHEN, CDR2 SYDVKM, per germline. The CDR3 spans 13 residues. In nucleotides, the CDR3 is TGTGCCAGCTCGGTGGCAGGGAGGACTGAAGCTTTCTTT. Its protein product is CASSVAGRTEAFF.

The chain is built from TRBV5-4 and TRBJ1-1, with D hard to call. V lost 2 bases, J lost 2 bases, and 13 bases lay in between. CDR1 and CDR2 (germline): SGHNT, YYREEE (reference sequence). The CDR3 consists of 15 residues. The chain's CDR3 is CASSFGEGINTEAFF. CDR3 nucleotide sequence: TGTGCCAGCAGCTTCGGGGAGGGAATAAACACTGAAGCTTTCTTT.

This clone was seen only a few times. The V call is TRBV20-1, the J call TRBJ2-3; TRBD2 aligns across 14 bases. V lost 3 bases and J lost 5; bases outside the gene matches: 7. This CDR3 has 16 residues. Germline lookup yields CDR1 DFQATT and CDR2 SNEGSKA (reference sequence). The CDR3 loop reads CSASQTGTSGGDTQYF. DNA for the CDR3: TGCAGTGCTAGTCAAACCGGGACTAGCGGGGGAGATACGCAGTATTTT.

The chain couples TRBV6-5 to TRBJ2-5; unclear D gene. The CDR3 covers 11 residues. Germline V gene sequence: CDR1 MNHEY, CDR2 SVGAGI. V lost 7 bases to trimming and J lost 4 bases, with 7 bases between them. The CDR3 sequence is CASTPGETQYF. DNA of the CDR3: TGTGCCAGCACCCCCGGAGAGACCCAGTACTTC.

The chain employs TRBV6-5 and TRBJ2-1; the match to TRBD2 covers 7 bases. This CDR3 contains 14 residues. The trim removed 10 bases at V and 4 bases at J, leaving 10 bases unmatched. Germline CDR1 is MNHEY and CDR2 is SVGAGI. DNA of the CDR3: TGTGCCACGGGGACCCGGGGGGATTACAATGAGCAGTTCTTC. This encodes CATGTRGDYNEQFF.

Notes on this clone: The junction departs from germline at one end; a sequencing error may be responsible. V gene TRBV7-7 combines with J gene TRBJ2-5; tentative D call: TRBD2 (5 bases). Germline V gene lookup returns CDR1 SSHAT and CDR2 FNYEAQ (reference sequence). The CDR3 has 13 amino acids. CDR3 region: CASSREGSGTQYF. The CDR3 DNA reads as TGTGCTAGCAGCCGAGAGGGTAGTGGGACCCAGTACTTC.

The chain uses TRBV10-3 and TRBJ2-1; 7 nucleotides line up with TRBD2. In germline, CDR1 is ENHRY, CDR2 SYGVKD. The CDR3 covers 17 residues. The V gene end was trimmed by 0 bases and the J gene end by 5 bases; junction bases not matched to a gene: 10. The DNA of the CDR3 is TGTGCCATCAGTGAGTCGATAGTCCTAGCGGTAAACAATGAGCAGTTCTTC. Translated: CAISESIVLAVNNEQFF.

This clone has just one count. The CDR3 sequence is CASREPWDTGELFF. In DNA, the CDR3 is TGTGCCAGTAGGGAGCCCTGGGACACCGGGGAGCTGTTTTTT. The rearrangement uses TRBV19 and TRBJ2-2, with D hard to call. Trimming left V 6 bases short and J 3 bases short, with 11 bases between. Germline CDR1 and CDR2: LNHDA and SQIVND (reference sequence). This CDR3 region has 14 residues.

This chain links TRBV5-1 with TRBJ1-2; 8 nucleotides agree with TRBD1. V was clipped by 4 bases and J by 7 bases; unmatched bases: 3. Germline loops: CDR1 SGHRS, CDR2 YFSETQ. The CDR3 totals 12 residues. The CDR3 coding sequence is TGCGCCAGCAGCGTCGACAGGGGTGGCTACACCTTC. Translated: CASSVDRGGYTF.

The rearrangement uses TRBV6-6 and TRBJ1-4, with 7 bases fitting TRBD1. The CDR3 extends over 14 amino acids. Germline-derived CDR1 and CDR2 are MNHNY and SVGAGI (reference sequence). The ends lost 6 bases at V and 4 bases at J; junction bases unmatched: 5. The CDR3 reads CASRPGTDNEKLFF. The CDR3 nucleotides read TGTGCCAGCAGACCTGGGACAGATAATGAAAAACTGTTTTTT.

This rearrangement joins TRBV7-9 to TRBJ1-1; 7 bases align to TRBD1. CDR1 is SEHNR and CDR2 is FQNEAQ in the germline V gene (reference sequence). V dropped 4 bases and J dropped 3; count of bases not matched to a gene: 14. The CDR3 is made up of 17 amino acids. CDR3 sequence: CASSSPTGGGAYTEAFF. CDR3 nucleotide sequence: TGTGCCAGCAGCTCTCCTACAGGAGGGGGCGCGTACACTGAAGCTTTCTTT.

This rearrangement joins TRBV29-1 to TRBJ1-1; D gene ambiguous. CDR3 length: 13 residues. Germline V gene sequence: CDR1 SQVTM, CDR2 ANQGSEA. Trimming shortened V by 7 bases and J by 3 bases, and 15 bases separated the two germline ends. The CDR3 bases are TGCAGCGCTCGTCGTGAGCGTGACACTGAAGCTTTCTTT. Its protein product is CSARRERDTEAFF.